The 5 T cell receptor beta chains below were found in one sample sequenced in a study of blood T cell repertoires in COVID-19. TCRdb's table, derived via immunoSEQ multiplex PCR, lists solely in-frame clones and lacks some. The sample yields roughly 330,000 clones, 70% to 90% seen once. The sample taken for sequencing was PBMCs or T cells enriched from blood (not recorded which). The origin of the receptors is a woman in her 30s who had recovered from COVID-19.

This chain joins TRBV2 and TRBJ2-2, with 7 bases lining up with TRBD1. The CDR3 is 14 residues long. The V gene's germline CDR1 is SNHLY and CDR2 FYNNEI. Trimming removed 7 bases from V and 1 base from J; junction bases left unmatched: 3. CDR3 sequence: CASMRGQNTGELFF. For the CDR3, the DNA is TGTGCCAGCATGAGGGGGCAGAACACCGGGGAGCTGTTTTTT.

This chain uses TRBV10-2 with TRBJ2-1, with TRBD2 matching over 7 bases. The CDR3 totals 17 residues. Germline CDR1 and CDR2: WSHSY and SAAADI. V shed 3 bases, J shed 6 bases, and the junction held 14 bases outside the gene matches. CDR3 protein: CASSDRRGLEGLNEQFF. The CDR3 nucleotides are TGCGCCAGCAGTGATAGAAGAGGACTAGAAGGACTCAATGAGCAGTTCTTC.

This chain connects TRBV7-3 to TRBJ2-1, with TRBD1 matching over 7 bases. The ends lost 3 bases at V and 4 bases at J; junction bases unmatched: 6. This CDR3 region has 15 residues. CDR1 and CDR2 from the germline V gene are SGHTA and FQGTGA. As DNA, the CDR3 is TGTGCCAGCAGCTTGGACCTGGGACAGTACAATGAGCAGTTCTTC. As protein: CASSLDLGQYNEQFF.

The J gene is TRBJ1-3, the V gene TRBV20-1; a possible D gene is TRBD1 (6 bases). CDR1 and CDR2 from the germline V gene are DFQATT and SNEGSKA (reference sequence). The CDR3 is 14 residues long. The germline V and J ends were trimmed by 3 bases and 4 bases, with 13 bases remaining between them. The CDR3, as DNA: TGCAGTGCTAGTGTCCAGGGGCCGGGAAACACCATATATTTT. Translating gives CSASVQGPGNTIYF.

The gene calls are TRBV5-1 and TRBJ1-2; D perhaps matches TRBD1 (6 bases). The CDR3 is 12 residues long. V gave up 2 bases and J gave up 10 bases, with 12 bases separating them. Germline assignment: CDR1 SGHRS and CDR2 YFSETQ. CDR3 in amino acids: CASSLGQGNYTF. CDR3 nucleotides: TGCGCCAGCAGCTTAGGGCAGGGGAACTACACCTTC.